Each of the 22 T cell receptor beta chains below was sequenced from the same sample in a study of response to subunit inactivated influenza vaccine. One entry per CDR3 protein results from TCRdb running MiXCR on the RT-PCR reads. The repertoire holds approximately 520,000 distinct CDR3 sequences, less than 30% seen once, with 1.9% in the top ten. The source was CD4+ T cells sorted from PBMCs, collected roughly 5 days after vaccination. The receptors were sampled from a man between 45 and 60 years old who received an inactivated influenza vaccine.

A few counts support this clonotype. The CDR3 spells CASSCPDRPYEQYF. The CDR3 nucleotides are TGTGCCAGCAGCTGCCCTGACAGGCCCTACGAGCAGTACTTC. The rearrangement joins TRBV5-6 to TRBJ2-7, with D possibly being TRBD1 (6 bases). V was cut by 3 bases and J by 2 bases, with 12 bases left in between. CDR3 length: 14 amino acids. CDR1 and CDR2 from the germline V gene are SGHDT and YYEEEE.

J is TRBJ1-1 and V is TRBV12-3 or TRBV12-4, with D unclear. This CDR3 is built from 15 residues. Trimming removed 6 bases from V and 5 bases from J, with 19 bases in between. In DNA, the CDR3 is TGTGCCAGCAGCGACCGCCACGGGGTTATAACTGAAGCTTTCTTT. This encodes CASSDRHGVITEAFF.

DNA for the CDR3: TGTGCCAGTAGTTGGACACCTTACAATGAGCAGTTCTTC. It translates to CASSWTPYNEQFF. The chain carries TRBV19 and TRBJ2-1, with D maybe TRBD1 (5 bases). Trimming cost V 5 bases and J 4 bases, with 9 bases left between them. Per the germline V gene, CDR1 is LNHDA and CDR2 is SQIVND (reference sequence). CDR3 length: 13 amino acids.

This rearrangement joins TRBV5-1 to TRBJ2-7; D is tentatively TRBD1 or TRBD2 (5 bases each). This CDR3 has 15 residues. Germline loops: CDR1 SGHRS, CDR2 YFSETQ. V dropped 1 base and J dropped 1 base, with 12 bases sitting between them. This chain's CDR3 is CASSLMGDGSYEQYF. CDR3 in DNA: TGCGCCAGCAGCTTGATGGGGGATGGGTCCTACGAGCAGTACTTC.

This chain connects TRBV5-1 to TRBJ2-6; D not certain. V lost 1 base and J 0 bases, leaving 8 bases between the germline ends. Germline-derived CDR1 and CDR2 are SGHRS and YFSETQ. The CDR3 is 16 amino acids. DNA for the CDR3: TGCGCCAGCAGCTTGAGTGCAGGCTCTGGGGCCAACGTCCTGACTTTC. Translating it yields CASSLSAGSGANVLTF.

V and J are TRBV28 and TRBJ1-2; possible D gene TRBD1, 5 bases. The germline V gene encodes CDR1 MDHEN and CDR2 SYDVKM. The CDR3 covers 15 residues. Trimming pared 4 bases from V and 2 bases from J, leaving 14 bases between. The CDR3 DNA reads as TGTGCCAGCAGTTCCCTCCAAGGACACAACTATGGCTACACCTTC. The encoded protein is CASSSLQGHNYGYTF.

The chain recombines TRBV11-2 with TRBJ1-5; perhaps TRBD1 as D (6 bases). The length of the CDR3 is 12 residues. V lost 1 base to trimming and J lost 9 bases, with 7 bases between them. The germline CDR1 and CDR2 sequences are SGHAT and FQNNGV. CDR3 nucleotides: TGTGCCAGCAGCTTAGGCAGGGGGCCCCAGCATTTT. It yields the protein CASSLGRGPQHF.

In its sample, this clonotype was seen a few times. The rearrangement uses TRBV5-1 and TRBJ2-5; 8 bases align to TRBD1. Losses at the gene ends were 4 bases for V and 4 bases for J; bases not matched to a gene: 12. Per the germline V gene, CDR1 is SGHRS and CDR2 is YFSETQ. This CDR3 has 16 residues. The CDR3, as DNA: TGCGCCAGCAGCGGCACCTACAGGGGGTCCTTAGAGACCCAGTACTTC. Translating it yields CASSGTYRGSLETQYF.

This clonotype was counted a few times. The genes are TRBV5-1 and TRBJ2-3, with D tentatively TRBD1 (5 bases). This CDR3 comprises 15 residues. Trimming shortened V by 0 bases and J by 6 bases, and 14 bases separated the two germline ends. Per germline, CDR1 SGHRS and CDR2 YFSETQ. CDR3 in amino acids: CASSLGTQRWDTQYF. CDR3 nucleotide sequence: TGCGCCAGCAGCTTGGGGACACAACGTTGGGATACGCAGTATTTT.

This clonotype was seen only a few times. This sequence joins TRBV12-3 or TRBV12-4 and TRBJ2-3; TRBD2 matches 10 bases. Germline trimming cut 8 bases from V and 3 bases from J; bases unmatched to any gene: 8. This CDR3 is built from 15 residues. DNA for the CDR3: TGTGCCAGCGGGGATATAGCGGGAGGTACAGATACGCAGTATTTT. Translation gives CASGDIAGGTDTQYF.

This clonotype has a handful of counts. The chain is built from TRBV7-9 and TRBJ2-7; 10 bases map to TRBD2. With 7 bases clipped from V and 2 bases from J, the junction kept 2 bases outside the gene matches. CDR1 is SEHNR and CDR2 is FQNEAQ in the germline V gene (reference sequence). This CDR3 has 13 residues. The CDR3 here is CASTLAGTYEQYF. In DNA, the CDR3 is TGTGCCAGCACACTAGCGGGAACCTACGAGCAGTACTTC.

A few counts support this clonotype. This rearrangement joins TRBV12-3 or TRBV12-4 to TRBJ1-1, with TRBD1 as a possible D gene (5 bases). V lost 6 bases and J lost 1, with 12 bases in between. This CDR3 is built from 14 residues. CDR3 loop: CASSSFTGNTEAFF. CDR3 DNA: TGTGCCAGCAGCTCCTTTACAGGGAACACTGAAGCTTTCTTT.

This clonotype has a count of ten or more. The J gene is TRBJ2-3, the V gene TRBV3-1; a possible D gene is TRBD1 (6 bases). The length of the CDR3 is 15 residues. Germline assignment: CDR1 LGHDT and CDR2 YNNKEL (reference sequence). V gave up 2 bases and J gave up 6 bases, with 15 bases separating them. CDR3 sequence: CASSQRNRVTDTQYF. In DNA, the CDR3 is TGTGCCAGCAGCCAACGTAACAGGGTAACGGATACGCAGTATTTT.

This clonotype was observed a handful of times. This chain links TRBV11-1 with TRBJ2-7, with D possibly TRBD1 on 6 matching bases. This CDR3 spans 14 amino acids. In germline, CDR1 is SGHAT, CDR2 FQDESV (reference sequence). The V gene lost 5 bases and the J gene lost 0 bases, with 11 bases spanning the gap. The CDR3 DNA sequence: TGTGCCAGCAGCACGGCAGGGGACTCCTACGAGCAGTACTTC. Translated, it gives CASSTAGDSYEQYF.

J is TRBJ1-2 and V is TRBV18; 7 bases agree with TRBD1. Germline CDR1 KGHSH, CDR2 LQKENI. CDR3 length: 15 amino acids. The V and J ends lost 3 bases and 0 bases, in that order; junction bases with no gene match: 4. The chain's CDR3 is CASSPGTVTNYGYTF. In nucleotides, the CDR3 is TGTGCCAGCTCACCCGGGACAGTCACTAACTATGGCTACACCTTC.

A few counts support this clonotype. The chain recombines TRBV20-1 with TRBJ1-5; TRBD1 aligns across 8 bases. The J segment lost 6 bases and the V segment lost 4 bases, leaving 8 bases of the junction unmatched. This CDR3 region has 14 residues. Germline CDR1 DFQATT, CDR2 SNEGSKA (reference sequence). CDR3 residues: CSATQGAGGQPQHF. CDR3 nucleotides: TGCAGTGCTACCCAGGGGGCTGGGGGTCAGCCCCAGCATTTT.

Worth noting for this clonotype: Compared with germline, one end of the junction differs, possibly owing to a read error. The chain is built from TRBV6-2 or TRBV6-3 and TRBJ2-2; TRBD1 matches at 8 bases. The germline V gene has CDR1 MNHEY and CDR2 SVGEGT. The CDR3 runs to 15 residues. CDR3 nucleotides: TGTGCCAGCATTTCGGACAGGGCCAACACCGGGGAGCTGCTTTTT. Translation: CASISDRANTGELLF.

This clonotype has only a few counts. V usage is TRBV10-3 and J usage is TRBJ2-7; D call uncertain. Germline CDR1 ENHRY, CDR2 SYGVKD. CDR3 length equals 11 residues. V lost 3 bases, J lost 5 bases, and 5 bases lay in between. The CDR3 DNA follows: TGTGCCATCAGTGAAAGAAACGAGCAGTACTTC. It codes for CAISERNEQYF.

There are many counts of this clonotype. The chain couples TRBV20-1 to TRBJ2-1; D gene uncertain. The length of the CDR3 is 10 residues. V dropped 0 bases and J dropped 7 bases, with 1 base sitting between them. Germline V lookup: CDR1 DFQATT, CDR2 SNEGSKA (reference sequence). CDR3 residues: CSARENEQFF. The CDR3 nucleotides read TGCAGTGCTAGAGAGAATGAGCAGTTCTTC.

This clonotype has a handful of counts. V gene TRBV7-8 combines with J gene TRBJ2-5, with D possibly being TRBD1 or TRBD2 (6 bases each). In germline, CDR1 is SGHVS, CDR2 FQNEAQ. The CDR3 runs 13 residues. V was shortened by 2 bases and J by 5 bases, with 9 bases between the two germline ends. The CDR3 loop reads CASSLRGPETQYF. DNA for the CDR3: TGTGCCAGCAGCTTACGGGGGCCGGAGACCCAGTACTTC.

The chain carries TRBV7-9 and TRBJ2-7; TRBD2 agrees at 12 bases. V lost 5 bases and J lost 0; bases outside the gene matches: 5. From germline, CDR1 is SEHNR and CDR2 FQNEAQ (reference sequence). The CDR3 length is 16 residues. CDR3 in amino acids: CASSGRLAGASYEQYF. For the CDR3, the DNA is TGTGCCAGCAGCGGACGACTAGCGGGGGCCTCCTACGAGCAGTACTTC.

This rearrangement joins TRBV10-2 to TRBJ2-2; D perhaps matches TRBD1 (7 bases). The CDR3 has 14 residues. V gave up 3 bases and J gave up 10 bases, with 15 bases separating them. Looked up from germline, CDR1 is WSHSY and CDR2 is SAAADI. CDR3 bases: TGCGCCAGCAGTGATTTTGGGGGGACAGTGGAGCTGTTTTTT. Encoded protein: CASSDFGGTVELFF.